Here is one T cell receptor beta chain with its context. Measured with immunoSEQ multiplex PCR; TCRdb has only the in-frame clones, and not every one. The sample includes more than 80,000 clones, 93% of them seen just once. The data are from a study of control samples from healthy donors and cancer patients. V was shortened by 1 base and J by 7 bases, with 8 bases between the two germline ends. Germline V gene sequence: CDR1 SGHRS, CDR2 YFSETQ. The CDR3 covers 12 residues. The chain links TRBV5-1 to TRBJ1-2; D perhaps matches TRBD1 (6 bases). Sequencing input: blood. This clonotype was obtained from a man younger than 30 in good health. CDR3 residues: CASSLQGRGYTF. Written as DNA, the CDR3 is TGCGCCAGCAGCTTGCAGGGGCGTGGCTACACCTTC.